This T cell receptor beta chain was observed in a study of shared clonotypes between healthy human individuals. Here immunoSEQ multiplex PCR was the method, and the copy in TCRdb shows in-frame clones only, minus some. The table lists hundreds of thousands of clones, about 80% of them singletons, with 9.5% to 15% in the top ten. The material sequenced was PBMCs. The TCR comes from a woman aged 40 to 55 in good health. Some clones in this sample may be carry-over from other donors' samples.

Here the CDR3 DNA reads TGTGCCAGCAGTTACTCCCCTAGCGGGAGTTTTAATGAGCAGTTCTTC. Amino acid sequence: CASSYSPSGSFNEQFF. The chain recombines TRBV6-5 with TRBJ2-1; 10 bases match TRBD2. This CDR3 has 16 residues. Losses at the gene ends were 0 bases for V and 7 bases for J; bases not matched to a gene: 6. Germline V gives CDR1 MNHEY, CDR2 SVGAGI.